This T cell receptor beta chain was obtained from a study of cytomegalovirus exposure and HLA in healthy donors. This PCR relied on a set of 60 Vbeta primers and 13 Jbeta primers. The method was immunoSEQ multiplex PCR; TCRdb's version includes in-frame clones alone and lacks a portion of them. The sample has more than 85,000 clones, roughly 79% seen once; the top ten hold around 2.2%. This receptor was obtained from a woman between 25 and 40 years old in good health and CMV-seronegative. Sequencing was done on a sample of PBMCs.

The CDR3 loop reads CASRDPGGLAEAFF. CDR3 sequence (DNA): TGTGCCAGCAGGGACCCAGGGGGCTTGGCTGAAGCTTTCTTT. This chain joins TRBV6-1 and TRBJ1-1, with 8 bases aligning to TRBD1. Per the germline V gene, CDR1 is MNHNS and CDR2 is SASEGT. The CDR3 is made up of 14 amino acids. V gave up 6 bases and J gave up 6 bases; unmatched junction bases: 9.